This TCR beta chain stems from a study of blood T cells in healthy people across ages. Together with a sample-barcoded 5' primer, a J-beta primer mix was included in a second PCR lasting roughly 6 to 12 cycles. MiXCR was run by TCRdb on the 5' RACE reads, yielding one entry per CDR3 protein. The sample lists approximately 850,000 distinct CDR3 sequences, roughly 44% seen once, with around 21% in the top ten. The CDR3 is made up of 15 amino acids. The V gene lost 6 bases and the J gene lost 4 bases, with 18 bases spanning the gap. This clonotype was picked up a small number of times. Source material: blood. This receptor was identified in a man aged 55 to 70 in good health. The chain links TRBV12-3 or TRBV12-4 to TRBJ1-1; D ambiguous. The CDR3 region has the DNA TGTGCCAGCAGCCCCCTCCTCGACGGTCCCACTGAAGCTTTCTTT. Translated, it gives CASSPLLDGPTEAFF.